Listed below are T cell receptor beta chains from one sample, sequenced in a study of blood T cell repertoires in COVID-19. Sequencing used immunoSEQ multiplex PCR; TCRdb keeps in-frame clones, though not all of them. The sample lists 120,000 or so clones, 75% to 85% occurring once. Sample: peripheral blood. Receptor source: a woman aged 60 to 75 with acute or convalescent COVID-19. Each CDR3 is given with its conserved first and last residue. Fields, in order: J gene, clone size, V gene, D gene, CDR3 DNA, CDR3 protein. D genes are given only for firm matches. Clone size appears in some rows only: once, few, many, or a class for an expanded clone.

TRBJ2-1,once,TRBV7-2,TRBD1,TGTGCCAGCAGCTCCGCCGGGACAGCTTCCTACAATGAGCAGTTCTTC,CASSSAGTASYNEQFF
TRBJ2-7,.,TRBV5-1,.,TGCGCCAGCACCGAGCAGGGGCTCTCCTACGAGCAGTACTTC,CASTEQGLSYEQYF
TRBJ1-1,.,TRBV3-1/TRBV3-2,.,TGTGCCAGCAGCCAAGGACTTCGGAACACTGAAGCTTTCTTT,CASSQGLRNTEAFF
TRBJ2-2,.,TRBV3-1/TRBV3-2,.,TGTGCCAGCAGCCAAGATTGGGGGGGGCCCACCGGGGAGCTGTTTTTT,CASSQDWGGPTGELFF
TRBJ2-1,.,TRBV11-3,TRBD1,TGTGCCAGCAGCATCGGGACAGGGGGCAACAATGAGCAGTTCTTC,CASSIGTGGNNEQFF
TRBJ1-1,once,TRBV7-2,.,TGTGCCAGCAGCTTAAACAGACGGAATGAAGCTTTCTTT,CASSLNRRNEAFF
TRBJ1-1,.,TRBV18,.,TGTGCCAGCTCACCACCGTTTCAAGCCACTGAAGCTTTCTTT,CASSPPFQATEAFF
TRBJ2-4,.,TRBV6-5,.,TGTGCCAGCAGCACGGACAGTACGGGAAACATTCAGTACTTC,CASSTDSTGNIQYF
TRBJ2-1,.,TRBV7-2,.,TGTGCCAGCAGCTTGCGGACTTTCTCCAGCTACAATGAGCAGTTCTTC,CASSLRTFSSYNEQFF
TRBJ1-1,.,TRBV4-3,.,TGCGCCAGCAGCCAACCGATCGGGGGGACTGAAGCTTTCTTT,CASSQPIGGTEAFF